What follows describes a single TCR beta chain. Its antigen is currently unknown. This sample is part of a study of PD-1 blockade in classical Hodgkin lymphoma. Study-wide points: Newly diagnosed patients were said to have less baseline TCR diversity than healthy donors did.

V lost 0 bases and J lost 0; bases outside the gene matches: 7. Germline values: CDR1 SGHRS, CDR2 YFSETQ. The CDR3 loop spans 19 amino acids. Time point denoted: newly diagnosed, previously untreated cHL patient sample. TCRdb's copy holds only in-frame clones and misses some; the assay was immunoSEQ multiplex PCR. There are approximately 20,000 clones in the sample; about 94% occur only once, and roughly 6% lies in the top ten. Sequencing was carried out using peripheral blood mononuclear cells (PBMCs). The rearrangement joins TRBV5-1 to TRBJ2-1; the match to TRBD2 covers 12 bases. This clonotype was sampled from a human donor with classical Hodgkin lymphoma. CDR3 sequence (DNA): TGCGCCAGCAGCTTGGCCCTAGCGGGGGGGGTCAGCTCCTACAATGAGCAGTTCTTC. Translation: CASSLALAGGVSSYNEQFF.